This T cell receptor beta chain was documented in a study of blood T cell repertoires in COVID-19. The method was immunoSEQ multiplex PCR; TCRdb's version includes in-frame clones alone and lacks a portion of them. The sample has about 350,000 clones; around nine tenths are singletons. Unmatched junction bases numbered 8, after V lost 0 bases and J lost 5 bases. CDR1 is ENHRY, CDR2 SYGVKD, per germline. This CDR3 has 17 amino acids. Individuals aged roughly 18 to 95 years were recruited from 24 US areas. This clone was found a few times. The origin of this receptor is a woman in her 30s who had been exposed to COVID-19. J is TRBJ2-3 and V is TRBV10-3, with 10 bases matching TRBD2. What was sequenced was PBMCs or T cells enriched from blood (not recorded which). CDR3 bases: TGTGCCATCAGTGAGTCAGTAGCGGGAGGCTCAAAAGATACGCAGTATTTT. It codes for CAISESVAGGSKDTQYF.